This TCR beta chain was recorded in a study of blood T cell repertoires in COVID-19. Sequencing was performed with immunoSEQ multiplex PCR; in TCRdb, only in-frame clones are kept and a portion is missing. Counted here are just over 150,000 clones, roughly nine tenths occurring once; the ten biggest clones make up more than 14%. This CDR3 comprises 12 residues. Looked up from germline, CDR1 is LGHDT and CDR2 is YNNKEL (reference sequence). V was shortened by 1 base and J by 7 bases, with 5 bases between the two germline ends. Sequenced material: peripheral blood. This chain links TRBV3-1 (or the pseudogene TRBV3-2) with TRBJ1-3, with D uncertain. The clonotype comes from a woman between 40 and 50 years old with acute or convalescent COVID-19. CDR3 DNA: TGTGCCAGCAGCCAAGTACTGAACACCATATATTTT. This encodes CASSQVLNTIYF.